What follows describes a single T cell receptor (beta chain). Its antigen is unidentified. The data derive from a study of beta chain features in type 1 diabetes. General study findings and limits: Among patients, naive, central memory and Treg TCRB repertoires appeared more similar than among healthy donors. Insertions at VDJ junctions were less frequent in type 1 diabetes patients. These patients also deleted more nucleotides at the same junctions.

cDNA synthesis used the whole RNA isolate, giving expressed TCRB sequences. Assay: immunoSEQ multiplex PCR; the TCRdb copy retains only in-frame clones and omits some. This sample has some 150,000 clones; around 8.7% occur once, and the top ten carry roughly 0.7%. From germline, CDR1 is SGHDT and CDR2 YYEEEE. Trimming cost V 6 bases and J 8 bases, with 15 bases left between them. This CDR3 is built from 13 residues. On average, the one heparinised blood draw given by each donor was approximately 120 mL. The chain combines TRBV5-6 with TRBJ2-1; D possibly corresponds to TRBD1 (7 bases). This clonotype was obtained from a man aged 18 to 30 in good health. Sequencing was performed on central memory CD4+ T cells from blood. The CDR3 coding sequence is TGTGCCAGCACCCAGGAGGGGGCCGATGAGCAGTTCTTC. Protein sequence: CASTQEGADEQFF.